This T cell receptor (beta chain) stems from a study of blood T cell repertoires in COVID-19. Study-level information: Sites in the United States, Italy and Spain provided acute and convalescent COVID-19 samples.

The study assigned cohorts using participant-reported clinical history. Each recovered donor of Cohort 3 presented with two negative PCRs, clearance, or symptom resolution. Produced via immunoSEQ multiplex PCR; TCRdb's table is partial and in-frame only. The table includes about 130,000 clones, around 83% detected once. This CDR3 is 15 amino acids long. Germline V gene lookup returns CDR1 GTSNPN and CDR2 SVGIG (reference sequence). Germline trimming cut 5 bases from V and 5 bases from J; bases unmatched to any gene: 12. Sequenced input: PBMCs or T cells enriched from blood (not recorded which). The source of this sequence is a man younger than 40 who had recovered from COVID-19. The rearrangement uses TRBV30 and TRBJ2-3; 8 nucleotides agree with TRBD2. The CDR3 DNA is TGTGCCTGGTCCAACGGGGTTAGCGGGATAGATACGCAGTATTTT. Translated: CAWSNGVSGIDTQYF. The complete variable domain, with remaining parts taken from reference TRBV30 and TRBJ2-3, reads SQTIHQWPATLVQPVGSPLSLECTVEGTSNPNLYWYRQAAGRGLQLLFYSVGIGQISSEVPQNLSASRPQDRQFILSSKKLLLSDSGFYLCAWSNGVSGIDTQYFGPGTRLTVL.